This entry lists 15 T cell receptor beta chains sequenced from one sample in a study of identical twins. Each CDR3 protein gets one entry after TCRdb re-called the 5' RACE reads with MiXCR. Among a few hundred thousand distinct CDR3 sequences listed, 14% were seen once. The sample was also reused in another study, on yellow fever vaccine responses in identical twins.

Sequenced material: CD4+ T cells sorted from blood. All receptors derive from a woman under 30 in good health.

The V call is TRBV2, the J call TRBJ2-7; 7 bases agree with TRBD1. Germline CDR1 and CDR2: SNHLY and FYNNEI. V was pared by 6 bases and J by 3 bases, with 8 bases of the junction left unmatched. The CDR3 is made up of 14 amino acids. The CDR3 reads CASSERRTGYEQYF. The DNA of the CDR3 is TGTGCCAGCAGCGAAAGGAGGACAGGCTACGAGCAGTACTTC.

Many counts were recorded for this clonotype. The chain uses TRBV5-1 and TRBJ2-7; D may be TRBD1 (6 bases). The germline V and J ends were trimmed by 8 bases and 0 bases, with 9 bases remaining between them. The CDR3 is 12 residues long. The germline CDR1 and CDR2 sequences are SGHRS and YFSETQ. The CDR3 DNA follows: TGCGCCAGTCGACAGGACTCCTACGAGCAGTACTTC. Amino acid sequence: CASRQDSYEQYF.

The chain employs TRBV6-5 and TRBJ2-1; no reliable D call. Between the trimmed V and J ends, which lost 4 bases and 3 bases, there was a span of 7 bases. CDR1 MNHEY and CDR2 SVGAGI come from the germline V gene. CDR3 length: 13 amino acids. CDR3 nucleotides: TGTGCCAGCAGTTTTGACAACTACAATGAGCAGTTCTTC. Its protein is CASSFDNYNEQFF.

In its sample, this clonotype was seen a few times. This chain uses TRBV14 with TRBJ2-7; TRBD1 matches at 9 bases. The CDR3 sequence is 16 residues long. CDR1 is SGHDN, CDR2 FVKESK, per germline. V dropped 4 bases and J dropped 7; count of bases not matched to a gene: 14. The CDR3 region has the DNA TGTGCCAGCAGCCCCCTCGGGACAGGGAGGGGGAGAGAGCAGTACTTC. Protein product: CASSPLGTGRGREQYF.

This chain links TRBV24-1 with TRBJ2-7; TRBD1 aligns across 10 bases. The germline CDR1 and CDR2 sequences are KGHDR and SFDVKD. J was trimmed by 2 bases and V by 3 bases; bases with no gene match: 3. This CDR3 region has 15 residues. The CDR3 DNA is TGTGCCACCAGTGATCGCGGGACAGGGGCCTACGAGCAGTACTTC. This sequence encodes CATSDRGTGAYEQYF.

V and J are TRBV23-1 and TRBJ2-1; 10 positions agree with TRBD1. TRBV23-1 qualifies as an ORF whose function is uncertain. The V and J ends lost 2 bases and 0 bases, in that order; junction bases with no gene match: 4. The CDR3 length is 17 residues. CDR3 loop: CASSQQGQGTSYNEQFF. In DNA, the CDR3 is TGCGCCAGCAGTCAACAGGGACAGGGGACCTCCTACAATGAGCAGTTCTTC.

A few counts support this clonotype. The chain couples TRBV7-2 to TRBJ2-2, with TRBD1 as a possible D gene (6 bases). V gave up 5 bases and J gave up 1 base, with 11 bases separating them. In germline, CDR1 is SGHTA, CDR2 FQGNSA. The length of the CDR3 is 15 residues. The CDR3 coding sequence is TGTGCCAGCAGCCAGAGGGGGTTGAACACCGGGGAGCTGTTTTTT. This codes for CASSQRGLNTGELFF.

The V gene is TRBV7-3, the J gene TRBJ2-1; 10 bases are shared with TRBD1. Looked up from germline, CDR1 is SGHTA and CDR2 is FQGTGA. CDR3 length: 15 amino acids. V lost 4 bases to trimming and J lost 4 bases; unmatched junction nucleotides: 4. In nucleotides, the CDR3 is TGTGCCAGCAGCTCCGGGACAGGGGATTACAATGAGCAGTTCTTC. The encoded protein is CASSSGTGDYNEQFF. The whole variable domain, remainder taken from reference TRBV7-3 and TRBJ2-1, is GAGVSQTPSNKVTEKGKYVELRCDPISGHTALYWYRQSLGQGPEFLIYFQGTGAADDSGLPNDRFFAVRPEGSVSTLKIQRTERGDSAVYLCASSSGTGDYNEQFFGPGTRLTVL.

The chain's CDR3 is CASSLQRAKAGGEQYF. The CDR3, as DNA: TGTGCCAGCAGCTTACAGAGGGCCAAAGCGGGGGGCGAGCAGTACTTC. This chain connects TRBV7-2 to TRBJ2-7; 9 bases fit TRBD2. V trimming: 2 bases; J trimming: 6 bases; junction bases outside the gene matches: 11. The length of the CDR3 is 16 residues. The germline CDR1 and CDR2 sequences are SGHTA and FQGNSA.

The V gene is TRBV7-2, the J gene TRBJ2-1; TRBD2 matches 8 bases. The CDR3 is 15 amino acids. V dropped 5 bases and J dropped 7; count of bases not matched to a gene: 10. Germline V gene data show CDR1 as SGHTA and CDR2 as FQGNSA. CDR3 sequence (DNA): TGTGCCAGCAGCACCCTAGCGGGTGGGGTGAATGAGCAGTTCTTC. This codes for CASSTLAGGVNEQFF.

This clonotype was detected many times. The gene calls are TRBV29-1 and TRBJ2-2, with D unresolved. The V and J ends lost 5 bases and 4 bases respectively, with 8 bases between them. Per the germline V gene, CDR1 is SQVTM and CDR2 is ANQGSEA. CDR3 size: 12 residues. This chain's CDR3 is CSVSRSTGELFF. CDR3 nucleotide sequence: TGCAGCGTTTCCCGTTCCACCGGGGAGCTGTTTTTT.

The genes are TRBV5-1 and TRBJ2-7; 9 positions match TRBD2. V dropped 0 bases and J dropped 3; count of bases not matched to a gene: 16. The CDR3 totals 19 residues. Germline lookup yields CDR1 SGHRS and CDR2 YFSETQ. Written as DNA, the CDR3 is TGCGCCAGCAGCTTGGCCGGACTGCGGGGGGGCTCATTCATCTACGAGCAGTACTTC. As protein: CASSLAGLRGGSFIYEQYF.

This clonotype was seen only a few times. This chain uses TRBV12-3 or TRBV12-4 with TRBJ2-1; 10 nucleotides match TRBD2. The CDR3 runs to 17 residues. J gave up 9 bases and V 3 bases, and 14 bases lay outside the gene matches. The CDR3 is CASSFPTASGSNGEQFF. CDR3 bases: TGTGCCAGCAGTTTCCCGACTGCTAGCGGGAGTAATGGTGAGCAGTTCTTC.

The table lists this clonotype with a few counts. The chain employs TRBV27 and TRBJ1-2, with 8 positions matching TRBD1. CDR1 MNHEY and CDR2 SMNVEV come from the germline V gene (reference sequence). The V segment lost 6 bases and the J segment 1 base; nucleotides outside the gene matches: 4. This CDR3 contains 14 residues. In DNA, the CDR3 is TGTGCCAGCAGAGGACAGGGTAATAACTATGGCTACACCTTC. Translating it yields CASRGQGNNYGYTF.

Details on this clonotype: A much bigger clone sits one base away, suggesting this may be a read error. The chain employs TRBV7-2 and TRBJ2-2; D possibly uses TRBD1 or TRBD2 (6 bases each). Trimming took off 5 bases at V and 3 bases at J, with 13 bases between the two ends. The CDR3 covers 15 residues. Per germline, CDR1 SGHTA and CDR2 FQGNSA. The CDR3 nucleotides read TGTGCCAGCAGCAGTGTCGGGGGCCACACCGGGGAGCTGTTTTTT. Translated: CASSSVGGHTGELFF.